Listed here are 4 T cell receptor beta chains from one sample, sequenced in a study of T cells generated in artificial thymic organoids. Semi-nested PCR with reverse primers in the TRAC or TRBC constant regions amplified each chain separately. TCRdb analysed the 5' RACE reads with MiXCR anew, one entry per CDR3 protein. The sample consists of approximately 7,700 distinct CDR3 sequences, 20% to 30% of them appearing once. Human HSPCs were combined with MS5 stroma expressing human DLL1. Organoids were seeded with FACS-purified CD34+CD3- stem and progenitor cells depleted of residual T cells. These receptors are not linked to any known antigen. Sequenced sample: naive CD8+ T cells grown in artificial thymic organoids from cord blood stem and progenitor cells. Documented subset: CD3+TCRalphabeta+CD8SP T cells; for blood, CD45RO-CCR7+ naive CD8+ T cells. The receptors originated from a human donor who gave cord blood stem cells for thymic organoid culture, a cardiac surgery patient who gave postnatal thymus, or a blood donor (not recorded which).

This chain uses TRBV6-5 with TRBJ1-1; D remains unclear. The CDR3 contains 15 residues. Trimming stripped 2 bases from V and 0 bases from J, with 10 bases between. The germline gives CDR1 MNHEY, CDR2 SVGAGI. CDR3 protein: CASSYRATLNTEAFF. The CDR3 DNA sequence: TGTGCCAGCAGTTACCGGGCCACCTTGAACACTGAAGCTTTCTTT.

The V call is TRBV4-3, the J call TRBJ2-1; 12 nucleotides match TRBD2. The CDR3 contains 16 residues. J gave up 8 bases and V 3 bases, and 8 bases lay outside the gene matches. Germline lookup yields CDR1 LGHNA and CDR2 YSLEER. The CDR3 DNA reads as TGCGCCAGCAGCCAGGGGCTAGCGGGGGGGTTCGATGAGCAGTTCTTC. Residues: CASSQGLAGGFDEQFF.

This clonotype has just a few counts. The chain combines TRBV4-1 with TRBJ2-5, with a weak D call TRBD1 (6 bases). Germline V gene lookup returns CDR1 MGHRA and CDR2 YSYEKL. The CDR3 covers 16 residues. The V and J ends lost 4 bases and 4 bases respectively, with 19 bases between them. CDR3: CASSRPTGSNGETQYF. For the CDR3, the DNA is TGCGCCAGCAGCCGCCCGACAGGAAGTAATGGAGAGACCCAGTACTTC.

The chain combines TRBV6-4 with TRBJ2-2; possibly TRBD2 for D (6 bases). The CDR3 spans 15 residues. The V end lost 7 bases, the J end lost 7 bases, and 19 bases lay between the germline ends. The germline gives CDR1 MRHNA, CDR2 SNTAGT. CDR3 in amino acids: CASIWQPSVCGELFF. The CDR3 bases are TGTGCCAGCATCTGGCAGCCTAGCGTATGCGGGGAGCTGTTTTTT.